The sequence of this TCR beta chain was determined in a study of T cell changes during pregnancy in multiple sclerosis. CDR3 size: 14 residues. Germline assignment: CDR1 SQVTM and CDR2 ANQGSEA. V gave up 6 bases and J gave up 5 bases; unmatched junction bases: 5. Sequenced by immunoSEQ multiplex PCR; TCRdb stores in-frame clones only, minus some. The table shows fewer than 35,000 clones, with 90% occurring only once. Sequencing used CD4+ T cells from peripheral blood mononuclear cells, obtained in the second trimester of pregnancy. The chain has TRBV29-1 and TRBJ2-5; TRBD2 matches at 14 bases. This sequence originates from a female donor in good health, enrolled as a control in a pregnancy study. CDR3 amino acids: CSVDRLAGGETQYF. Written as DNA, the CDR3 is TGCAGCGTGGACAGACTAGCGGGGGGGGAGACCCAGTACTTC.